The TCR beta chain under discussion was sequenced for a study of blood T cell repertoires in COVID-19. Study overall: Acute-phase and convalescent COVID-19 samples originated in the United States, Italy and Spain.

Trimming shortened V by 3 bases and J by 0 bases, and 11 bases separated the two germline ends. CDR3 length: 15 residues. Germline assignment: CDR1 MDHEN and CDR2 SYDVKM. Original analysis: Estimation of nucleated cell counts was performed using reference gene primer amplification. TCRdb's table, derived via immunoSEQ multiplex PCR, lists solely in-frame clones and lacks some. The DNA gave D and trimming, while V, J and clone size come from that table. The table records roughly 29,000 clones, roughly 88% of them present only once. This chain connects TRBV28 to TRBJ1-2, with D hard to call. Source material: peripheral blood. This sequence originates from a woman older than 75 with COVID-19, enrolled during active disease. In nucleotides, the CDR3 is TGTGCCAGCAGTTTGGGAGGTAGAACTAACTATGGCTACACCTTC. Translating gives CASSLGGRTNYGYTF.